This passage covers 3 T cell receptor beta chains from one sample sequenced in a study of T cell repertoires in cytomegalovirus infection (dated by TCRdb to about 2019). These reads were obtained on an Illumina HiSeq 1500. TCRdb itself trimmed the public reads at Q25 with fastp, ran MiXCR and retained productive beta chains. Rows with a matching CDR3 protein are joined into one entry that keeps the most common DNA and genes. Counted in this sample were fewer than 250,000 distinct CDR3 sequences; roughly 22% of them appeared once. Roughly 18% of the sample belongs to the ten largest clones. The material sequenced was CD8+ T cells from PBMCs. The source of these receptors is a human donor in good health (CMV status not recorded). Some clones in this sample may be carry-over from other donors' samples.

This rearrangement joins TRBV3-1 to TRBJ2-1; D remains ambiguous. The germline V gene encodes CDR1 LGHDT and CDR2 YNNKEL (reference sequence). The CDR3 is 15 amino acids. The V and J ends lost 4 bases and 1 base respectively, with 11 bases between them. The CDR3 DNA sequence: TGTGCCAGCAGCCTTCGGACGGAATCCTACAATGAGCAGTTCTTC. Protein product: CASSLRTESYNEQFF.

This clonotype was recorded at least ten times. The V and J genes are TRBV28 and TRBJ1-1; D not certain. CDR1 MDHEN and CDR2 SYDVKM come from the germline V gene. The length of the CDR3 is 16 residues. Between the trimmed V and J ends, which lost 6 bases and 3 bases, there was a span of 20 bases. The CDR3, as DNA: TGTGCCAGCAGAGTAGTGGGTACGTCTTCCTACACTGAAGCTTTCTTT. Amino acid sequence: CASRVVGTSSYTEAFF. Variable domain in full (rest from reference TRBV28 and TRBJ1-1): DVKVTQSSRYLVKRTGEKVFLECVQDMDHENMFWYRQDPGLGLRLIYFSYDVKMKEKGDIPEGYSVSREKKERFSLILESASTNQTSMYLCASRVVGTSSYTEAFFGQGTRLTVV.

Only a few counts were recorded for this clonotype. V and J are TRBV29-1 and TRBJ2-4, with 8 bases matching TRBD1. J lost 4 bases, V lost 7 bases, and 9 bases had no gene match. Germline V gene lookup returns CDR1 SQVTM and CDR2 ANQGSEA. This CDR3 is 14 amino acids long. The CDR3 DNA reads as TGCAGCGCTCAACTAGGACAGGGTAAAAACATTCAGTACTTC. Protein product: CSAQLGQGKNIQYF.